The 23 T cell receptor beta chains listed next were all sequenced from one sample in a study of blood T cells in healthy people across ages. A J-beta primer mix and a sample-barcoded 5' primer were used in a second PCR of roughly 6 to 12 cycles. TCRdb reprocessed the 5' RACE reads via MiXCR and lists one record per CDR3 protein. The table has some 880,000 distinct CDR3 sequences, 36% seen once. Sequencing used blood. The origin of the receptors is a man aged 18-30 years in good health.

This clonotype occurred a few times. The chain combines TRBV4-3 with TRBJ2-7; D is unresolved. Trimming took 3 bases from V and 3 from J, leaving 15 bases between them. This CDR3 is 15 amino acids long. Germline CDR1 and CDR2: LGHNA and YSLEER. The CDR3 DNA is TGCGCCAGCAGCCAGGCCAGAATCGGAATCTACGAGCAGTACTTC. Protein product: CASSQARIGIYEQYF.

This clonotype was seen only a few times. The chain links TRBV6-2 or TRBV6-3 to TRBJ2-2; D gene unclear. Germline-derived CDR1 and CDR2 are MNHEY and SVGEGT. The CDR3 length is 15 residues. The V gene lost 1 base and the J gene lost 4 bases, with 10 bases spanning the gap. CDR3 in DNA: TGTGCCAGCAGTTACTACAGCCCCATCACCGGGGAGCTGTTTTTT. It translates to CASSYYSPITGELFF.

Of note for this clonotype: Since a much larger clone is just one base distant, this may be a read error. The rearrangement joins TRBV20-1 to TRBJ2-1; TRBD2 agrees at 12 bases. CDR3 length: 16 amino acids. The V gene end was trimmed by 3 bases and the J gene end by 7 bases; junction bases not matched to a gene: 10. Germline CDR1 is DFQATT and CDR2 is SNEGSKA (reference sequence). CDR3 region: CSARLAGGRSINEQFF. Written as DNA, the CDR3 is TGCAGTGCTAGGCTAGCGGGGGGGCGTTCTATTAATGAGCAGTTCTTC.

Concerning this clonotype itself: Relative to the germline gene, one junction end is altered; a read error may explain this. The chain combines TRBV25-1 with TRBJ1-2; D is uncertain. From germline, CDR1 is MGHDK and CDR2 SYGVNS. The CDR3 sequence is 12 residues long. CDR3 DNA: TGTGCCAGCAGTGGTACAGCCGGCGGCTGCACCTTC. Its protein product is CASSGTAGGCTF.

This clonotype was seen at least ten times. CDR3 in DNA: TGCGCCAGCAGCCAAACCCCGGGACAGGGAAGCTATGGCTACACCTTC. This encodes CASSQTPGQGSYGYTF. V usage is TRBV4-1 and J usage is TRBJ1-2; 9 positions agree with TRBD1. This CDR3 is 16 amino acids long. Losses at the gene ends were 2 bases for V and 4 bases for J; bases not matched to a gene: 8. Per the germline V gene, CDR1 is MGHRA and CDR2 is YSYEKL.

This clonotype was counted between two and nine times. The chain uses TRBV20-1 and TRBJ1-2, with TRBD1 matching 8 bases. V shed 6 bases, J shed 4 bases, and the junction held 16 bases outside the gene matches. Looked up from germline, CDR1 is DFQATT and CDR2 is SNEGSKA (reference sequence). This CDR3 is built from 16 residues. The CDR3 DNA is TGCAGTGCCCAACGTCCAGACAGGGGCGGGAGCTATGGCTACACCTTC. Its protein product is CSAQRPDRGGSYGYTF.

The CDR3 bases are TGTGCCAGCAGCTTAGGGGGGGAGATCAACGAGCAGTACTTC. It encodes CASSLGGEINEQYF. The chain links TRBV7-8 to TRBJ2-7; the D gene is possibly TRBD2 (6 bases). V gave up 1 base and J gave up 5 bases, with 12 bases separating them. The V gene's germline CDR1 is SGHVS and CDR2 FQNEAQ. The CDR3 runs 14 residues.

Note on this clonotype: Its ends do not fully match the called genes, so a read error is possible. The chain employs TRBV18 and TRBJ2-3; D unresolved. The CDR3 extends over 15 amino acids. Germline assignment: CDR1 KGHSH and CDR2 LQKENI. CDR3 amino acids: CASSPSADHTETQYF. The CDR3 nucleotides read TGTGCCAGCTCACCATCGGCAGACCACACAGAGACGCAGTATTTT.

CDR3 protein: CASSWDRGTSYEQYF. CDR3 coding DNA: TGTGCCAGCAGCTGGGACAGGGGAACCTCCTACGAGCAGTACTTC. The rearrangement joins TRBV25-1 to TRBJ2-7, with 10 nucleotides matching TRBD1. Germline V lookup: CDR1 MGHDK, CDR2 SYGVNS. V shed 6 bases, J shed 0 bases, and the junction held 5 bases outside the gene matches. CDR3 size: 15 residues.

The V call is TRBV4-1, the J call TRBJ1-4; 7 positions agree with TRBD1. In germline, CDR1 is MGHRA, CDR2 YSYEKL. The CDR3 has 17 amino acids. After removal of 2 bases from V and 4 bases from J, the junction contained 10 bases not matched to a gene. The CDR3 region is CASSQQLPGQLNEKLFF. The DNA of the CDR3 is TGCGCCAGCAGCCAACAGTTACCGGGACAGCTTAATGAAAAACTGTTTTTT.

This clonotype was counted a few times. The chain recombines TRBV7-8 with TRBJ2-5; 9 bases align to TRBD1. This CDR3 has 14 amino acids. The trim removed 5 bases at V and 5 bases at J, leaving 6 bases unmatched. The germline V gene has CDR1 SGHVS and CDR2 FQNEAQ. CDR3 region: CASSPLDRGETQYF. CDR3 DNA sequence: TGTGCCAGCAGCCCTCTCGACAGGGGGGAGACCCAGTACTTC.

The chain links TRBV9 to TRBJ1-2; D uncertain. V was clipped by 4 bases and J by 1 base, with 11 bases between them. This CDR3 has 14 amino acids. Germline values: CDR1 SGDLS, CDR2 YYNGEE. The CDR3 DNA reads TGTGCCAGCAGCAGACGGACGGATAACTATGGCTACACCTTC. Translation: CASSRRTDNYGYTF.

The chain employs TRBV12-3 or TRBV12-4 and TRBJ2-1; 16 nucleotides agree with TRBD2. The V segment lost 5 bases and the J segment 8 bases; nucleotides outside the gene matches: 12. The CDR3 is 18 amino acids. CDR3: CASSPGGTSGGAVDEQFF. DNA of the CDR3: TGTGCCAGCAGTCCGGGCGGGACTAGCGGGGGGGCCGTCGATGAGCAGTTCTTC.

Concerning this clonotype itself: This may stem from a read error, because a much larger clone lies one nucleotide away. This chain joins TRBV6-2 or TRBV6-3 and TRBJ2-7, with D perhaps TRBD2 (5 bases). This CDR3 has 12 residues. CDR1 is MNHEY, CDR2 SVGEGT, per germline. Trimming removed 11 bases at V and 6 bases at J, with 17 bases between. Here the CDR3 DNA reads TGTGCCGGCTGGCCGGGATTTGGCGAGCAGTACTTC. Protein product: CAGWPGFGEQYF.

This rearrangement joins TRBV2 to TRBJ1-6, with 11 bases identical to TRBD1. The CDR3 is 14 residues long. Per the germline V gene, CDR1 is SNHLY and CDR2 is FYNNEI. The V segment lost 6 bases and the J segment 7 bases; nucleotides outside the gene matches: 2. CDR3 in DNA: TGTGCCAGCAGAGGGGACAGGGGGAATTCACCCCTCCACTTT. Its protein product is CASRGDRGNSPLHF.

This clonotype appeared a few times. The V call is TRBV24-1, the J call TRBJ2-3; 9 bases line up with TRBD1. The ends lost 3 bases at V and 2 bases at J; junction bases unmatched: 5. Germline CDR1 and CDR2: KGHDR and SFDVKD. The CDR3 loop spans 16 amino acids. The CDR3 DNA is TGTGCCACCAGTGATGCGGGACAGGGAGACACAGATACGCAGTATTTT. Amino acid sequence: CATSDAGQGDTDTQYF.

This clonotype was found many times. The chain recombines TRBV20-1 with TRBJ2-1; perhaps TRBD1 as D (8 bases). Per germline, CDR1 DFQATT and CDR2 SNEGSKA (reference sequence). The V end lost 0 bases, the J end lost 7 bases, and 16 bases lay between the germline ends. The CDR3 contains 15 residues. The CDR3 nucleotides read TGCAGTGCTAGAGAAGGACAGGGAGGGTTTAATGAGCAGTTCTTC. Its translation: CSAREGQGGFNEQFF.

This clonotype has a handful of counts. V gene TRBV12-3 or TRBV12-4 combines with J gene TRBJ2-3; the match to TRBD2 covers 9 bases. The CDR3 loop spans 15 amino acids. J was trimmed by 5 bases and V by 2 bases; bases with no gene match: 5. The CDR3 DNA reads as TGTGCCAGCAGTTTAAGCGGGGGGATCATAGATACGCAGTATTTT. It codes for CASSLSGGIIDTQYF.

This clonotype has a single count. The rearrangement joins TRBV5-1 to TRBJ2-5; no firm D call. The CDR3 loop spans 13 amino acids. The V and J ends lost 6 bases and 4 bases respectively, with 13 bases between them. CDR1 is SGHRS, CDR2 YFSETQ, per germline. CDR3 in DNA: TGCGCCAGCACGTTGAATAGCAGAGAGACCCAGTACTTC. Translation: CASTLNSRETQYF.

On this clonotype itself: This could be a read error, since a much larger clone is one nucleotide away. The chain joins TRBV10-3 to TRBJ2-5; D uncertain. The CDR3 is 14 residues long. Trimming pared 11 bases from V and 11 bases from J, leaving 27 bases between. Germline CDR1 and CDR2: ENHRY and SYGVKD. In nucleotides, the CDR3 is TGTGCCTCGAGCCAGCCTACATCCTACAATGAGCAGTACTTC. It specifies CASSQPTSYNEQYF.

This clonotype was seen a handful of times. The gene calls are TRBV29-1 and TRBJ1-5; unclear D gene. Trimming removed 4 bases at V and 2 bases at J, with 6 bases between. This CDR3 comprises 12 residues. CDR1 SQVTM and CDR2 ANQGSEA come from the germline V gene. In nucleotides, the CDR3 is TGCAGCGTTGCATCGGGCAATCAGCCCCAGCATTTT. It specifies CSVASGNQPQHF. The full variable domain, rest sourced from reference TRBV29-1 and TRBJ1-5, is SAVISQKPSRDICQRGTSLTIQCQVDSQVTMMFWYRQQPGQSLTLIATANQGSEATYESGFVIDKFPISRPNLTFSTLTVSNMSPEDSSIYLCSVASGNQPQHFGDGTRLSIL.

This clonotype came up a few times. The chain employs TRBV5-1 and TRBJ2-1; the D gene is possibly TRBD1 (6 bases). Germline values: CDR1 SGHRS, CDR2 YFSETQ. This CDR3 comprises 15 residues. Trimming took off 4 bases at V and 7 bases at J, with 18 bases between the two ends. CDR3 in DNA: TGCGCCAGCAGCACCCTCACAGGGACGGGGAATGAGCAGTTCTTC. Translating gives CASSTLTGTGNEQFF.

This clonotype was picked up a small number of times. The V and J genes are TRBV9 and TRBJ1-1; 9 bases are shared with TRBD1. The germline CDR1 and CDR2 sequences are SGDLS and YYNGEE. The ends lost 0 bases at V and 7 bases at J; junction bases unmatched: 13. CDR3 length: 17 residues. The CDR3, as DNA: TGTGCCAGCAGCGTAGAGGGACAGGGTATTTCAGGATATGAAGCTTTCTTT. Its translation is CASSVEGQGISGYEAFF. The full variable domain, in which reference TRBV9 and TRBJ1-1 provide the parts outside the CDR3, is DSGVTQTPKHLITATGQRVTLRCSPRSGDLSVYWYQQSLDQGLQFLIQYYNGEERAKGNILERFSAQQFPDLHSELNLSSLELGDSALYFCASSVEGQGISGYEAFFGQGTRLTVV.